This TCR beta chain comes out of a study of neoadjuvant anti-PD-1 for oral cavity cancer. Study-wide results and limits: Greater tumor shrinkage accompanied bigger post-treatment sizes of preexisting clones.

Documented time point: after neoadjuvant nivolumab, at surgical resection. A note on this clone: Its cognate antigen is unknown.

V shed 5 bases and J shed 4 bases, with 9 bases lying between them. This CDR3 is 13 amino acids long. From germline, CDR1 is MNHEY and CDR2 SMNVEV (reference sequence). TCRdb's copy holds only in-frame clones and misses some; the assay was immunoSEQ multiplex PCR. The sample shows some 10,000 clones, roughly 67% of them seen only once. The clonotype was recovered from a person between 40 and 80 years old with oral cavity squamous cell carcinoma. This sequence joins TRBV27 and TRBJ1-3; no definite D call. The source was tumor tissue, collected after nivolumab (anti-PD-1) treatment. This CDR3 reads CASSLLSGNTIYF. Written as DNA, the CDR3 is TGTGCCAGCAGTCTCCTCTCGGGAAACACCATATATTTT.